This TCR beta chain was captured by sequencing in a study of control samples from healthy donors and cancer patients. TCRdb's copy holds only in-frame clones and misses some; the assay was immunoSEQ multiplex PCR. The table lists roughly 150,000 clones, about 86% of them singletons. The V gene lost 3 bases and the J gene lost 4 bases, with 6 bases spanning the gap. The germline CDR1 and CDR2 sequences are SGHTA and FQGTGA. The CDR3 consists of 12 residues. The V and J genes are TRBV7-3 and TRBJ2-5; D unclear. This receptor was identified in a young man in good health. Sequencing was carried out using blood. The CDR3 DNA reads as TGTGCCAGCAGCTTTCCCGGAGAGACCCAGTACTTC. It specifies CASSFPGETQYF.